This T cell receptor beta chain is drawn from a study of shared clonotypes between healthy human individuals. Study-level findings and limits: Memory subsets generally showed lower estimated richness than naive subsets.

A word on this clone: Antigen specificity is unknown.

Per the authors' pipeline: ImmunoSEQ output lacked quality scores and full-length reads, limiting matched filtering. This table comes from immunoSEQ multiplex PCR, and its TCRdb copy is limited to in-frame clones, with some not included. Clone size and the V and J calls come from that table; the DNA yielded D and trimming. The sample lists approximately 640,000 clones; roughly 78% were seen once. The CDR3 extends over 15 amino acids. V lost 0 bases to trimming and J lost 2 bases, with 11 bases between them. The V gene's germline CDR1 is MNHEY and CDR2 SVGAGI. The chain uses TRBV6-5 and TRBJ2-7, with D possibly matching TRBD1 (6 bases). The receptor was derived from a woman in her 30s in good health. Sequencing was performed on memory CD4+ T cells sorted from blood. Subset noted: CD45RA-negative fraction. The CDR3 loop reads CASSYSWQGTYEQYF. The CDR3 DNA sequence: TGTGCCAGCAGTTACTCGTGGCAGGGGACCTACGAGCAGTACTTC.